This entry describes one TCR beta chain. As yet, its antigen is unknown. The sequenced fragment ends 3 residues before the CDR3 boundary, so the rest is inferred from the germline J gene. The data were produced by immunoSEQ multiplex PCR, yet TCRdb's version contains in-frame clones alone and is incomplete. The listing records approximately 17,000 clones. The length of the CDR3 is 17 residues. V lost 4 bases, J lost 0 bases, and 6 bases stayed unmatched. Germline CDR1 and CDR2: SGHVS and FQNEAQ. The sample comes from a study of T cells in women clearing cervical HPV infection. Study information: Case blood was drawn when the lesion was first found; control blood after infection became undetectable.

All donors had a single incident cervical HPV16 infection, not prevalent. General study points: Richness plus V gene abundances separated cases from controls with AUC 0.8 to 0.85.

The genes are TRBV7-8 and TRBJ1-6, with TRBD1 identical over 7 bases. The receptor comes from a woman between 18 and 70 years old with a cervical HPV16 infection that either progressed to CIN3+ or cleared (not recorded which). Specimen: blood buffy coat. CDR3 sequence reads: CASSSEDRSSYNSPLHF. Partial CDR3 DNA: TGTGCCAGCAGCTCGGAGGACAGGAGCTCCTATAATTCACCC.